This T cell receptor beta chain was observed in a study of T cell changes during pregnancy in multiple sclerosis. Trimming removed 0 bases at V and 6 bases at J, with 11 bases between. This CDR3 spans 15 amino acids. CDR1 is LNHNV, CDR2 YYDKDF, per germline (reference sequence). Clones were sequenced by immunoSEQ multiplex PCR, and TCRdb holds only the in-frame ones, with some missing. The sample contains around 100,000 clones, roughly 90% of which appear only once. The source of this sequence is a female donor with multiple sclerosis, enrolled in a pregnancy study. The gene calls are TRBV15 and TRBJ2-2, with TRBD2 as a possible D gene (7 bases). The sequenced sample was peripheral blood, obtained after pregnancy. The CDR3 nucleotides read TGTGCCACCAGCAGAGATGAGGGGGGGTCCGGGGAGCTGTTTTTT. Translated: CATSRDEGGSGELFF. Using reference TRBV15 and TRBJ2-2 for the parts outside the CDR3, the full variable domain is DAMVIQNPRYQVTQFGKPVTLSCSQTLNHNVMYWYQQKSSQAPKLLFHYYDKDFNNEADTPDNFQSRRPNTSFCFLDIRSPGLGDTAMYLCATSRDEGGSGELFFGEGSRLTVL.